The 17 T cell receptor beta chains below come from one sample, sequenced in a study of shared clonotypes between healthy human individuals. Sequencing was performed with immunoSEQ multiplex PCR; in TCRdb, only in-frame clones are kept and a portion is missing. In the table there are about 110,000 clones, more than 65% of which are singletons. The sequencing input was memory CD8+ T cells sorted from blood. Subset in this sample: CD45RO+ cells pooled with CCR7-negative TemRA cells. The receptors were sampled from a woman aged 25 to 45 in good health.

V gene TRBV28 combines with J gene TRBJ2-5, with TRBD2 identical over 7 bases. With 5 bases clipped from V and 11 bases from J, the junction kept 14 bases outside the gene matches. CDR1 and CDR2 from the germline V gene are MDHEN and SYDVKM. CDR3 length: 14 amino acids. The CDR3 DNA follows: TGTGCCAGCAGTCTAAGGGGACTATACGTGTCTCAGTACTTC. The encoded protein is CASSLRGLYVSQYF. The full variable domain, with the rest looked up from reference TRBV28 and TRBJ2-5, is DVKVTQSSRYLVKRTGEKVFLECVQDMDHENMFWYRQDPGLGLRLIYFSYDVKMKEKGDIPEGYSVSREKKERFSLILESASTNQTSMYLCASSLRGLYVSQYFGPGTRLLVL.

J is TRBJ2-2 and V is TRBV9; 8 bases are shared with TRBD1. The CDR3 is 15 amino acids. CDR1 is SGDLS, CDR2 YYNGEE, per germline. V trimming: 3 bases; J trimming: 3 bases; junction bases outside the gene matches: 4. CDR3 sequence: CASSGTGGDTGELFF. The CDR3 coding sequence is TGTGCCAGCAGCGGAACAGGGGGTGACACCGGGGAGCTGTTTTTT.

The chain couples TRBV29-1 to TRBJ2-1; 9 nucleotides agree with TRBD1. The V gene end was trimmed by 3 bases and the J gene end by 1 base; junction bases not matched to a gene: 1. Germline V gene data show CDR1 as SQVTM and CDR2 as ANQGSEA. This CDR3 spans 14 amino acids. CDR3 nucleotide sequence: TGCAGCGTTGATGACAGGGGGTCCTACAATGAGCAGTTCTTC. It yields the protein CSVDDRGSYNEQFF.

This chain connects TRBV28 to TRBJ1-5, with unresolved D. This CDR3 comprises 15 residues. The germline V gene encodes CDR1 MDHEN and CDR2 SYDVKM. Trimming removed 7 bases from V and 4 bases from J, with 17 bases in between. Here the CDR3 DNA reads TGTGCCAGCAATCCTACTCGTCGGAGAAATCAGCCCCAGCATTTT. Translating it yields CASNPTRRRNQPQHF.

The rearrangement uses TRBV6-6 and TRBJ2-3; tentatively, D is TRBD1 or TRBD2 (5 bases each). Trimming removed 4 bases from V and 0 bases from J, with 14 bases in between. The CDR3 spans 16 residues. Per the germline V gene, CDR1 is MNHNY and CDR2 is SVGAGI (reference sequence). The CDR3 spells CASSWYRPGSTDTQYF. The CDR3 nucleotides read TGTGCCAGCAGTTGGTACAGGCCGGGAAGCACAGATACGCAGTATTTT.

The count of this clone is one. This rearrangement joins TRBV25-1 to TRBJ2-3; 10 positions match TRBD2. The V gene end was trimmed by 5 bases and the J gene end by 2 bases; junction bases not matched to a gene: 13. Germline-derived CDR1 and CDR2 are MGHDK and SYGVNS. The CDR3 has 18 amino acids. CDR3 nucleotides: TGTGCCAGCAGTTTATTGGAGCGGGAGGGCCGGGTCACAGATACGCAGTATTTT. Protein product: CASSLLEREGRVTDTQYF.

In its sample, this clone was seen once. The rearrangement joins TRBV10-1 to TRBJ2-1, with no clear D. The V end was cut by 4 bases, the J end by 2 bases, with 12 bases between. The CDR3 is made up of 15 amino acids. From germline, CDR1 is WNHNN and CDR2 SYGVQD (reference sequence). The CDR3 DNA follows: TGCGCCAGCAGTGTCTCGGCCTCGCCCTACAATGAGCAGTTCTTC. It encodes CASSVSASPYNEQFF.

V gene TRBV7-9 combines with J gene TRBJ2-7; 10 bases line up with TRBD1. The CDR3 runs to 14 residues. The trim removed 5 bases at V and 3 bases at J, leaving 4 bases unmatched. Germline CDR1 is SEHNR and CDR2 is FQNEAQ (reference sequence). This CDR3 reads CASSRTGGGYEQYF. In DNA form, the CDR3 reads TGTGCCAGCAGCCGGACAGGGGGAGGCTACGAGCAGTACTTC.

This clone was counted between two and nine times. The chain employs TRBV7-9 and TRBJ2-7; maybe TRBD2 (5 bases). Trimming took off 8 bases at V and 3 bases at J, with 14 bases between the two ends. Germline CDR1 SEHNR, CDR2 FQNEAQ (reference sequence). This CDR3 spans 13 amino acids. The CDR3 bases are TGTGCCAGCCGGGGAACCTCGGGCTACGAGCAGTACTTC. Translation gives CASRGTSGYEQYF.

The rearrangement links TRBV4-1 to TRBJ2-7; the D is unclear. Per germline, CDR1 MGHRA and CDR2 YSYEKL. V lost 1 base to trimming and J lost 7 bases, with 11 bases between them. The CDR3 loop spans 13 amino acids. The CDR3: CASSQGLEEEQYF. The CDR3, as DNA: TGCGCCAGCAGCCAAGGGTTAGAGGAGGAGCAGTACTTC.

This clone was counted many times. The chain has TRBV25-1 and TRBJ2-3, with 10 positions matching TRBD2. The V segment lost 1 base and the J segment 6 bases; nucleotides outside the gene matches: 13. The CDR3 has 18 amino acids. Germline CDR1 and CDR2: MGHDK and SYGVNS. The CDR3 bases are TGTGCCAGCAGTGAATTTCGTAGGGCTAGCGGGAGCGATGATACGCAGTATTTT. As protein: CASSEFRRASGSDDTQYF.

The V and J genes are TRBV11-2 and TRBJ1-3; the D is unclear. Trimming cost V 1 base and J 15 bases, with 10 bases left between them. CDR3 length: 11 amino acids. Germline V lookup: CDR1 SGHAT, CDR2 FQNNGV. The CDR3 reads CASSLGGSRYF. As DNA, the CDR3 is TGTGCCAGCAGCTTAGGGGGTTCGAGATATTTT.

This rearrangement joins TRBV5-1 to TRBJ2-3; D might be TRBD1 (5 bases). The germline CDR1 and CDR2 sequences are SGHRS and YFSETQ. The CDR3 has 18 amino acids. Trimming removed 0 bases at V and 0 bases at J, with 17 bases between. The CDR3 sequence is CASSLANRRTTSTDTQYF. The DNA of the CDR3 is TGCGCCAGCAGCTTGGCCAATAGGCGGACAACTAGCACAGATACGCAGTATTTT.

This clone was counted a single time. J is TRBJ1-2 and V is TRBV7-1, with D hard to call. TRBV7-1 is flagged as an ORF with uncertain function. The CDR3 has 12 residues. V gave up 4 bases and J gave up 6 bases, with 9 bases separating them. The CDR3 sequence: CASSLDGHGYTF. The CDR3 DNA reads as TGTGCCAGCAGCTTAGACGGCCATGGCTACACCTTC.

V gene TRBV19 combines with J gene TRBJ2-2; 8 bases match TRBD1. Looked up from germline, CDR1 is LNHDA and CDR2 is SQIVND (reference sequence). The CDR3 length is 14 residues. V lost 3 bases to trimming and J lost 3 bases; unmatched junction nucleotides: 0. The CDR3 coding sequence is TGTGCCAGTAGTATGACAGGGGACACCGGGGAGCTGTTTTTT. It specifies CASSMTGDTGELFF.

The genes are TRBV19 and TRBJ2-5; TRBD2 might be the D (5 bases). The DNA end favors TRBJ2-7, so the J call may be wrong. The CDR3 sequence is 15 residues long. Per the germline V gene, CDR1 is LNHDA and CDR2 is SQIVND (reference sequence). CDR3 DNA sequence: TGTGCCAGTAGTATAGATGTCGGGGACTCCTACGAGCAGTACTTC. Its protein product is CASSIDVGDSYEQYF.

This clone was counted ten times or more. The gene calls are TRBV19 and TRBJ2-6, with a possible D match to TRBD2 (5 bases). V lost 3 bases, J lost 3 bases, and 9 bases lay in between. CDR1 and CDR2 (germline): LNHDA, SQIVND (reference sequence). This CDR3 region has 15 residues. The CDR3 DNA sequence: TGTGCCAGTAGTATTATGGGGAGTGGGGCCAACGTCCTGACTTTC. The encoded protein is CASSIMGSGANVLTF.